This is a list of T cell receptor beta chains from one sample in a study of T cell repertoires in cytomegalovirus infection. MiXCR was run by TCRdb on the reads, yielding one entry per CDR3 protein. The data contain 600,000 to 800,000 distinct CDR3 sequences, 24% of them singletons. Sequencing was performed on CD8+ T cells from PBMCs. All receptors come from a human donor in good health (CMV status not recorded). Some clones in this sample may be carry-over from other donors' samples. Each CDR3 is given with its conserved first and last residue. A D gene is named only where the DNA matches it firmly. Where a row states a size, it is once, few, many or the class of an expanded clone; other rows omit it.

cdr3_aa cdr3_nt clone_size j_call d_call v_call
CASRDRTQPADTQYF TGTGCCAGCAGGGATCGGACCCAACCGGCAGATACGCAGTATTTT . TRBJ2-3 . TRBV28
CSVGDGDYEQYF TGCAGCGTCGGGGATGGGGACTACGAGCAGTACTTC . TRBJ2-7 . TRBV29-1
CASSLKGGAYNEQFF TGTGCCAGCAGCCTCAAAGGGGGGGCCTACAATGAGCAGTTCTTC . TRBJ2-1 . TRBV14
CASTLGGFQETQYF TGTGCCAGCACGTTGGGTGGCTTCCAAGAGACCCAGTACTTC few TRBJ2-5 . TRBV7-9
CASSYHRGPTEAFF TGTGCCAGCAGTTATCACAGGGGCCCCACTGAAGCTTTCTTT . TRBJ1-1 TRBD1 TRBV28
CASSFDREKGYTF TGTGCCAGCAGCTTCGACAGGGAGAAGGGCTACACCTTC . TRBJ1-2 TRBD1 TRBV7-4
CASSLGFGQGNQPQHF TGTGCCAGCAGCTTAGGCTTCGGACAGGGGAATCAGCCCCAGCATTTT . TRBJ1-5 TRBD1 TRBV7-9
CASSLEGNYYGYTF TGTGCCAGCAGCTTAGAAGGGAATTACTATGGCTACACCTTC many TRBJ1-2 . TRBV7-6
CSASPRTVNTEAFF TGCAGTGCTAGTCCTAGGACAGTAAACACTGAAGCTTTCTTT . TRBJ1-1 . TRBV20-1
CSARDWSPSLSGATDTQYF TGCAGTGCTAGAGATTGGTCCCCTTCTCTCAGCGGGGCCACAGATACGCAGTATTTT . TRBJ2-3 TRBD2 TRBV20-1
CASSQTPSSPQHF TGTGCCAGCAGCCAGACCCCCTCGTCGCCCCAGCATTTT few TRBJ1-5 . TRBV7-6
CSARDQGTGYEQYF TGCAGTGCTAGAGATCAGGGGACAGGCTACGAGCAGTACTTC few TRBJ2-7 TRBD1 TRBV20-1
CASSLWRYNEQFF TGTGCCAGCAGCTTATGGCGGTACAATGAGCAGTTCTTC many TRBJ2-1 . TRBV7-3
CASSPLLAGEQETQYF TGTGCCAGCAGCCCCCTGCTAGCGGGGGAACAAGAGACCCAGTACTTC few TRBJ2-5 TRBD2 TRBV7-9
CASSPGQGLNTEAFF TGTGCCAGCAGCCCAGGACAGGGGTTGAACACTGAAGCTTTCTTT many TRBJ1-1 TRBD1 TRBV5-1
CASSLMDRAQETQYF TGTGCCAGCAGCTTAATGGACAGGGCCCAAGAGACCCAGTACTTC many TRBJ2-5 TRBD1 TRBV7-2
CASSGPGQGYTDTQYF TGTGCCAGCAGCGGACCGGGACAGGGATACACAGATACGCAGTATTTT many TRBJ2-3 TRBD1 TRBV7-9
CASTREGTGRAAFF TGTGCCAGCACCAGAGAAGGAACAGGGAGGGCAGCTTTCTTT many TRBJ1-1 . TRBV6-1
CASSSGPGEQYF TGTGCCAGCAGCTCGGGGCCGGGCGAGCAGTACTTC many TRBJ2-7 . TRBV7-9
CASSYPGLQPQHF TGTGCCAGCAGTTACCCCGGGTTGCAGCCCCAGCATTTT . TRBJ1-5 . TRBV6-2/TRBV6-3
CASSLGPLPRMNTEAFF TGTGCCAGCAGTCTGGGTCCCTTGCCAAGGATGAACACTGAAGCTTTCTTT . TRBJ1-1 . TRBV28